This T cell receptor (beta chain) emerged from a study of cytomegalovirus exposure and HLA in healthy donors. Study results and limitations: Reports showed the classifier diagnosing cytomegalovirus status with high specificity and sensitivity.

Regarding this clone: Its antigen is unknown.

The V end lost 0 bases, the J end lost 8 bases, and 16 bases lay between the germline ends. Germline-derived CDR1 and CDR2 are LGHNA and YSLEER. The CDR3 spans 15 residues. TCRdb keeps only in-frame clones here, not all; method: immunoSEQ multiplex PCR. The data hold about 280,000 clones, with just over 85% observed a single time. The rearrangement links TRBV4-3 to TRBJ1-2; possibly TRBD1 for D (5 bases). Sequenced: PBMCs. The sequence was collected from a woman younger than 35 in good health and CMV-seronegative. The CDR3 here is CASSQELGRGRGYTF. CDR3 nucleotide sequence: TGCGCCAGCAGCCAAGAGTTGGGGAGGGGTCGAGGCTACACCTTC.